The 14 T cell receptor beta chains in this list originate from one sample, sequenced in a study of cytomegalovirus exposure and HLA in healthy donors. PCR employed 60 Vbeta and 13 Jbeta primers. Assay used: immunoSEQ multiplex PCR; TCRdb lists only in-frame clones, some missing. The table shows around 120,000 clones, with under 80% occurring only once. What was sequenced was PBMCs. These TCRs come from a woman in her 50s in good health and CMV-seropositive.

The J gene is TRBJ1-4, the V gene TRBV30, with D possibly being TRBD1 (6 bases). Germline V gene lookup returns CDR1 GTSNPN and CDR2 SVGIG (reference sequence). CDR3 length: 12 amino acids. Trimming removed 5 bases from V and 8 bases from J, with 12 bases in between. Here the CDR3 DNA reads TGTGCCTGGCGAACAGGGACCGAAAAACTGTTTTTT. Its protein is CAWRTGTEKLFF.

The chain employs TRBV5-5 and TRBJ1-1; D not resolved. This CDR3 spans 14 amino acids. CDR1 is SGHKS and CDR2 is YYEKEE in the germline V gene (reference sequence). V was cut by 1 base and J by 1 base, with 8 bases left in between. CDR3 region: CASSLISGNTEAFF. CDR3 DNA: TGTGCCAGCAGCTTGATTTCGGGGAACACTGAAGCTTTCTTT. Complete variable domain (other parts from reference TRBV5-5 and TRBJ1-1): DAGVTQSPTHLIKTRGQQVTLRCSPISGHKSVSWYQQVLGQGPQFIFQYYEKEERGRGNFPDRFSARQFPNYSSELNVNALLLGDSALYLCASSLISGNTEAFFGQGTRLTVV.

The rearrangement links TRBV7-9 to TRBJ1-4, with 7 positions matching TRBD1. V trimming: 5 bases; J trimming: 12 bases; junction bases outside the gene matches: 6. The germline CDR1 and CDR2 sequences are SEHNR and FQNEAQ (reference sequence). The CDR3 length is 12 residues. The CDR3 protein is CASSNDRVELFF. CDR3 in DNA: TGTGCCAGCAGCAATGACAGGGTGGAACTGTTTTTT.

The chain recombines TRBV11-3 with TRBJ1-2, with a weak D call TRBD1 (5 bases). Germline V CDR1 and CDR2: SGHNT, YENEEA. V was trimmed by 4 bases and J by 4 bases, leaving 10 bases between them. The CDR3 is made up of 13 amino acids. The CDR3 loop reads CASSSREGYGYTF. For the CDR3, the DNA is TGTGCCAGCAGCTCCAGGGAAGGCTATGGCTACACCTTC.

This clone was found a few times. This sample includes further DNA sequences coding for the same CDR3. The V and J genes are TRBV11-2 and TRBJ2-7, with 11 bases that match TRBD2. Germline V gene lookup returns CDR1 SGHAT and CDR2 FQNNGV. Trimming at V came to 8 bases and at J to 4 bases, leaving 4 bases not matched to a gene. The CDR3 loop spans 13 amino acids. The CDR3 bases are TGTGCCAGCGGGGGGACTAGCGGTTACGAGCAGTACTTC. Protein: CASGGTSGYEQYF.

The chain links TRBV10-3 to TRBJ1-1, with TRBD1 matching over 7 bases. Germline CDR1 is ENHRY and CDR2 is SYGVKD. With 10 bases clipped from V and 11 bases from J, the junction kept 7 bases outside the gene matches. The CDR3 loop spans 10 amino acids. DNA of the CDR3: TGTGCCAGCTTGGGACAGTCGGCTTTCTTT. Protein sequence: CASLGQSAFF.

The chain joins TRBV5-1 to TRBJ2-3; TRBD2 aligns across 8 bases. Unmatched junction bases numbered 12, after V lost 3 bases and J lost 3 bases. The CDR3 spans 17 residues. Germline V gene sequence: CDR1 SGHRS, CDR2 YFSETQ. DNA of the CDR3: TGCGCCAGCAGCTGGAGGGTAACTAGCGGATTTACAGATACGCAGTATTTT. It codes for CASSWRVTSGFTDTQYF.

The CDR3 region has the DNA TGTGCCAGCAGCCCCGACAGTCGCGACACTGAAGCTTTCTTT. Protein sequence: CASSPDSRDTEAFF. The V and J genes are TRBV7-2 and TRBJ1-1, with TRBD1 as a possible D gene (5 bases). CDR3 length equals 14 residues. Germline CDR1 SGHTA, CDR2 FQGNSA. Trimming cost V 5 bases and J 3 bases, with 13 bases left between them.

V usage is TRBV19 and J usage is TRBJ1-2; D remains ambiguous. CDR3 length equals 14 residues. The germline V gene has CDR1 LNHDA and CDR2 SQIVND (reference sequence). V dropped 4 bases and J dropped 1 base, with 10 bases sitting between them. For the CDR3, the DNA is TGTGCCAGTAGTAACGCACGACTTAACTATGGCTACACCTTC. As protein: CASSNARLNYGYTF.

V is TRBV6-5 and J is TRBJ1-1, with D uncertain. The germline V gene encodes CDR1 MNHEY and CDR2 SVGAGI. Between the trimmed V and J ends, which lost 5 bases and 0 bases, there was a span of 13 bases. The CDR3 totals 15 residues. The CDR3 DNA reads TGTGCCAGCAGTCCGCGCACGGTCATGAACACTGAAGCTTTCTTT. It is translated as CASSPRTVMNTEAFF.

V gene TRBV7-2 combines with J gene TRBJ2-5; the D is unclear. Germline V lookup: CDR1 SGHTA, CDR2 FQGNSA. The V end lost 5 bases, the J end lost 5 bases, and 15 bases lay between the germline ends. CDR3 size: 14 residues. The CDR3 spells CASSPRLDVETQYF. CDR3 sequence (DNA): TGTGCCAGCAGCCCTAGACTGGATGTGGAGACCCAGTACTTC.

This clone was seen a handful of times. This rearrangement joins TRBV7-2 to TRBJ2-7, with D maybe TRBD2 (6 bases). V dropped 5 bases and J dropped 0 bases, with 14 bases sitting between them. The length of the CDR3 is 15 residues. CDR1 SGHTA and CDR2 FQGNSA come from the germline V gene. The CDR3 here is CASSGGNGPSYEQYF. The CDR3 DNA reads TGTGCCAGCAGCGGAGGGAACGGTCCCTCCTACGAGCAGTACTTC. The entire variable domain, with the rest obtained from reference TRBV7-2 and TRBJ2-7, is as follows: GAGVSQSPSNKVTEKGKDVELRCDPISGHTALYWYRQSLGQGLEFLIYFQGNSAPDKSGLPSDRFSAERTGGSVSTLTIQRTQQEDSAVYLCASSGGNGPSYEQYFGPGTRLTVT.

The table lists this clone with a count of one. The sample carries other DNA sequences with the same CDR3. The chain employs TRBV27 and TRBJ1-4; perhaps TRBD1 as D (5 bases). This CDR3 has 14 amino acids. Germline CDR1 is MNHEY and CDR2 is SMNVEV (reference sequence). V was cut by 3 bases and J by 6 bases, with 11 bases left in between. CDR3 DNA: TGTGCCAGCAGTTTCGGCGGGACGGATGAAAAACTGTTTTTT. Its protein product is CASSFGGTDEKLFF. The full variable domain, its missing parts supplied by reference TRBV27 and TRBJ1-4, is EAQVTQNPRYLITVTGKKLTVTCSQNMNHEYMSWYRQDPGLGLRQIYYSMNVEVTDKGDVPEGYKVSRKEKRNFPLILESPSPNQTSLYFCASSFGGTDEKLFFGSGTQLSVL.

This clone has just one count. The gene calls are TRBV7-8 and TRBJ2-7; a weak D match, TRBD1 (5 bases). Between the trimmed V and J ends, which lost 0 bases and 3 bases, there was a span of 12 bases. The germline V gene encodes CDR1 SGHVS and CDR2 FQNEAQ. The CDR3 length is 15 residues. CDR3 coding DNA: TGTGCCAGCAGCTTAGCGTTGGCCCAGGGCTACGAGCAGTACTTC. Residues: CASSLALAQGYEQYF.